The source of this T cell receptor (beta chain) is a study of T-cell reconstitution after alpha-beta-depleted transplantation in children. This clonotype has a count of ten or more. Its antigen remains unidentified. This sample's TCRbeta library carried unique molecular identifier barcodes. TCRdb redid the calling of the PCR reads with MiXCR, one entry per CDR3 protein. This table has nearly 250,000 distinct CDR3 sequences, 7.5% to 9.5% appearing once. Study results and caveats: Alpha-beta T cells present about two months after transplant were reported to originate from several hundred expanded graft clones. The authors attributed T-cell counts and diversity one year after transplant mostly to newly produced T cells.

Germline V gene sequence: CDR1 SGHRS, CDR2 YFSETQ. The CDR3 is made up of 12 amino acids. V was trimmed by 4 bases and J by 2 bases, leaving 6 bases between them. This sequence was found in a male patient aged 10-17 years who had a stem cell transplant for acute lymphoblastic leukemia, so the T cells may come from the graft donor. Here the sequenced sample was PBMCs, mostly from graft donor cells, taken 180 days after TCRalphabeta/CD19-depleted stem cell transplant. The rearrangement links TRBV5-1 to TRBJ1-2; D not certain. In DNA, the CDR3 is TGCGCCAGCAGCATTACCAACTATGGCTACACCTTC. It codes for CASSITNYGYTF.